This T cell receptor beta chain was retrieved from a study of T cell changes during pregnancy in multiple sclerosis. TCRdb's copy holds only in-frame clones and misses some; the assay was immunoSEQ multiplex PCR. The table shows tens of thousands of clones, with over 85% occurring only once. The CDR3 runs 18 residues. The V gene's germline CDR1 is SEHNR and CDR2 FQNEAQ (reference sequence). Trimming took 4 bases from V and 0 from J; bases not matched to a gene: 15. Here the sequenced sample was CD8+ T cells from peripheral blood mononuclear cells, taken in the second trimester of pregnancy. The gene calls are TRBV7-9 and TRBJ2-7; 7 bases align to TRBD2. The sequence was obtained from a female donor with multiple sclerosis, enrolled in a pregnancy study. For the CDR3, the DNA is TGTGCCAGCAGCTCGCGACGGGGCCTAGCGGAAAACTCCTACGAGCAGTACTTC. It specifies CASSSRRGLAENSYEQYF.